This TCR beta chain stems from a study of CD8+ T cells in alopecia areata. The study, taken as a whole, reports: Affected lesional scalp, above all in alopecia totalis/universalis, was more clonal than normal scalp.

J lost 9 bases, V lost 6 bases, and 15 bases had no gene match. This CDR3 has 15 amino acids. The germline gives CDR1 SEHNR, CDR2 FQNEAQ (reference sequence). Extraction of RNA preceded its reverse transcription into cDNA, which served as the sequencing template. TCRdb keeps only in-frame clones here, not all; method: immunoSEQ multiplex PCR. The sample lists 34,000 or so clones, around 60% occurring once. With respect to this clone: Its antigen is not known.

The source material was NKG2D-high CD8+ T cells sorted from blood. The sequence derives from a human donor with alopecia areata. The chain combines TRBV7-9 with TRBJ2-3; 7 nucleotides agree with TRBD2. The CDR3 bases are TGTGCCAGCAGTCCTCCGCGCCAGGGAGGGCGAACGCAGTATTTT. Encoded protein: CASSPPRQGGRTQYF. The full variable domain, rest sourced from reference TRBV7-9 and TRBJ2-3, is DTGVSQNPRHKITKRGQNVTFRCDPISEHNRLYWYRQTLGQGPEFLTYFQNEAQLEKSRLLSDRFSAERPKGSFSTLEIQRTEQGDSAMYLCASSPPRQGGRTQYFGPGTRLTVL.